Below, 17 T cell receptor beta chains from the same sample are listed, as sequenced in a study of blood T cell repertoires in COVID-19 (TCRdb year 2020). The library was obtained by the immunoSEQ multiplex PCR assay. The immuneACCESS repertoire file appears here via TCRdb, limited to in-frame rearrangements. These files lack a portion of the clones; in checked studies, under half of the deficit traces to unresolved V genes, and the cause of the others is not known. Present in this sample are roughly 100,000 clones, about 85% of which were seen just once. In total, the top ten clones hold roughly 4.2% of the sample. Specimen: peripheral blood. Receptor source: a man between 50 and 59 years old with acute or convalescent COVID-19.

A single count supports this clone. This chain uses TRBV7-9 with TRBJ2-3, with a weak D call TRBD2 (5 bases). This CDR3 region has 15 residues. V shed 1 base and J shed 5 bases, with 13 bases lying between them. CDR1 and CDR2 (germline): SEHNR, FQNEAQ (reference sequence). The DNA for the CDR3 is TGTGCCAGCAGCTTAGTAGGAGGCGGTAGAGATACGCAGTATTTT. Its protein product is CASSLVGGGRDTQYF. Complete variable domain (other parts from reference TRBV7-9 and TRBJ2-3): DTGVSQNPRHKITKRGQNVTFRCDPISEHNRLYWYRQTLGQGPEFLTYFQNEAQLEKSRLLSDRFSAERPKGSFSTLEIQRTEQGDSAMYLCASSLVGGGRDTQYFGPGTRLTVL.

The V gene is TRBV7-9, the J gene TRBJ2-5; TRBD2 matches 8 bases. The CDR3 totals 16 residues. The germline V gene encodes CDR1 SEHNR and CDR2 FQNEAQ (reference sequence). With 2 bases clipped from V and 5 bases from J, the junction kept 10 bases outside the gene matches. As DNA, the CDR3 is TGTGCCAGCAGCTTACGAAGGGCGGGAGGTGGCGAGACCCAGTACTTC. Its translation is CASSLRRAGGGETQYF.

The chain uses TRBV7-9 and TRBJ1-3; D is perhaps TRBD1 (5 bases). The CDR3 contains 14 residues. Germline V gene data show CDR1 as SEHNR and CDR2 as FQNEAQ (reference sequence). Trimming stripped 2 bases from V and 8 bases from J, with 13 bases between. Here the CDR3 reads CASSLSGRRDTIYF. The DNA for the CDR3 is TGTGCCAGCAGCTTATCAGGGCGGCGCGACACCATATATTTT.

The rearrangement joins TRBV6-5 to TRBJ1-3; D is unresolved. The CDR3 contains 14 residues. Germline-derived CDR1 and CDR2 are MNHEY and SVGAGI. V was cut by 7 bases and J by 2 bases, with 12 bases left in between. CDR3 DNA: TGTGCCAGCACCGAGGGCGGGGCTGGAAACACCATATATTTT. Protein product: CASTEGGAGNTIYF.

This clone was counted a single time. This chain joins TRBV19 and TRBJ2-1; 11 bases map to TRBD1. The length of the CDR3 is 17 residues. V gave up 10 bases and J gave up 4 bases; unmatched junction bases: 15. Germline V gene sequence: CDR1 LNHDA, CDR2 SQIVND (reference sequence). CDR3 sequence reads: CATSKDPGQGVYNEQFF. CDR3 nucleotide sequence: TGTGCCACCTCTAAGGATCCGGGACAGGGGGTTTACAATGAGCAGTTCTTC. Filled out from reference TRBV19 and TRBJ2-1, the complete variable domain reads DGGITQSPKYLFRKEGQNVTLSCEQNLNHDAMYWYRQDPGQGLRLIYYSQIVNDFQKGDIAEGYSVSREKKESFPLTVTSAQKNPTAFYLCATSKDPGQGVYNEQFFGPGTRLTVL.

The chain has TRBV3-1 (or the pseudogene TRBV3-2) and TRBJ2-7; tentative D call: TRBD2 (7 bases). Trimming removed 1 base from V and 6 bases from J, with 13 bases in between. Germline V gene sequence: CDR1 LGHDT, CDR2 YNNKEL (reference sequence). This CDR3 region has 14 residues. Here the CDR3 DNA reads TGTGCCAGCAGCCAAGGTCAGGGGAGGGGCGAGCAGTACTTC. It translates to CASSQGQGRGEQYF.

This clone was seen more than once but under ten times. This sequence joins TRBV2 and TRBJ1-3; 8 bases match TRBD1. Germline V gives CDR1 SNHLY, CDR2 FYNNEI. The CDR3 consists of 15 residues. The V gene end was trimmed by 7 bases and the J gene end by 4 bases; junction bases not matched to a gene: 9. As DNA, the CDR3 is TGTGCCAGCAAAGACAGGGGCGGATCGGGAAACACCATATATTTT. Its protein product is CASKDRGGSGNTIYF.

The V and J genes are TRBV19 and TRBJ2-7, with D tentatively TRBD2 (6 bases). This CDR3 is built from 14 residues. The germline CDR1 and CDR2 sequences are LNHDA and SQIVND (reference sequence). Between the trimmed V and J ends, which lost 4 bases and 1 base, there was a span of 11 bases. The CDR3 spells CASSTSGWSYEQYF. The CDR3 bases are TGTGCCAGTAGTACCAGCGGGTGGTCCTACGAGCAGTACTTC. Drawing the rest from reference TRBV19 and TRBJ2-7, the complete variable domain is DGGITQSPKYLFRKEGQNVTLSCEQNLNHDAMYWYRQDPGQGLRLIYYSQIVNDFQKGDIAEGYSVSREKKESFPLTVTSAQKNPTAFYLCASSTSGWSYEQYFGPGTRLTVT.

Of note for this clone: Different DNA sequences within this sample yield the same CDR3. The chain uses TRBV7-8 and TRBJ2-1, with TRBD2 matching over 10 bases. Germline trimming cut 1 base from V and 0 bases from J; bases unmatched to any gene: 3. Germline V gene data show CDR1 as SGHVS and CDR2 as FQNEAQ. This CDR3 region has 17 residues. For the CDR3, the DNA is TGTGCCAGCAGCTTAGTGGCTAGCGGGAGCTCCTACAATGAGCAGTTCTTC. Translated: CASSLVASGSSYNEQFF. Supplemented by reference TRBV7-8 and TRBJ2-1, the full variable domain reads GAGVSQSPRYKVAKRGQDVALRCDPISGHVSLFWYQQALGQGPEFLTYFQNEAQLDKSGLPSDRFFAERPEGSVSTLKIQRTQQEDSAVYLCASSLVASGSSYNEQFFGPGTRLTVL.

This clone appeared a single time. The V gene is TRBV6-2 or TRBV6-3, the J gene TRBJ1-5; TRBD1 matches at 8 bases. V lost 2 bases, J lost 6 bases, and 12 bases stayed unmatched. This CDR3 is 17 amino acids long. The germline V gene encodes CDR1 MNHEY and CDR2 SVGEGT. The CDR3: CASSYRADRAVGQPQHF. Here the CDR3 DNA reads TGTGCCAGCAGTTACCGAGCGGACAGGGCGGTCGGTCAGCCCCAGCATTTT.

V usage is TRBV25-1 and J usage is TRBJ2-5, with unresolved D. The CDR3 runs to 13 residues. V was shortened by 4 bases and J by 5 bases, with 11 bases between the two germline ends. In germline, CDR1 is MGHDK, CDR2 SYGVNS. The CDR3 loop reads CASSGAHGETQYF. CDR3 coding DNA: TGTGCCAGCAGTGGGGCCCACGGCGAGACCCAGTACTTC.

The chain carries TRBV25-1 and TRBJ2-1, with 7 bases matching TRBD2. Germline assignment: CDR1 MGHDK and CDR2 SYGVNS. The CDR3 spans 13 residues. With 8 bases clipped from V and 4 bases from J, the junction kept 5 bases outside the gene matches. The CDR3 region has the DNA TGTGCCAGCGGGAGGGCCCCTTACAATGAGCAGTTCTTC. It is translated as CASGRAPYNEQFF.

The chain employs TRBV11-3 and TRBJ2-7; 8 nucleotides align to TRBD2. V lost 0 bases and J lost 2; bases outside the gene matches: 6. CDR3 length: 16 amino acids. The germline V gene has CDR1 SGHNT and CDR2 YENEEA. CDR3 DNA: TGTGCCAGCAGCTTAGATTCAGCGGGAGACGCCTACGAGCAGTACTTC. It is translated as CASSLDSAGDAYEQYF.

The chain uses TRBV24-1 and TRBJ2-4; 8 bases line up with TRBD2. Germline V gives CDR1 KGHDR, CDR2 SFDVKD. This CDR3 has 14 amino acids. The junction had 8 bases not matched to a gene; V was cut back by 12 bases and J by 2 bases. Here the CDR3 reads CAPVASGPKNIQYF. CDR3 coding DNA: TGTGCCCCCGTGGCTAGCGGGCCCAAAAACATTCAGTACTTC.

This chain connects TRBV21-1 to TRBJ2-5; TRBD2 is taken as the D call from the table, unchecked against the DNA. TRBV21-1 is given as a pseudogene. CDR3 length: 18 amino acids. The CDR3 reads CASSNQGGGVGFVETQYF. The CDR3 nucleotides read TGTGCCAGCAGCAATCAGGGCGGGGGGGTAGGTTTCGTAGAGACCCAGTACTTC.

The J gene is TRBJ2-1, the V gene TRBV13, with D possibly matching TRBD1 (6 bases). The V gene's germline CDR1 is PRHDT and CDR2 FYEKMQ (reference sequence). V lost 6 bases to trimming and J lost 10 bases, with 34 bases between them. The CDR3 has 19 amino acids. DNA for the CDR3: TGTGCCAGCAGGAATCGTAAAATGACAGGTAGGGGTGGCCTTAACGAGCAGTTCTTC. Protein product: CASRNRKMTGRGGLNEQFF.

The chain has TRBV9 and TRBJ1-5; 9 bases are shared with TRBD1. The trim removed 4 bases at V and 7 bases at J, leaving 9 bases unmatched. CDR1 is SGDLS and CDR2 is YYNGEE in the germline V gene. The CDR3 spans 15 residues. The CDR3 region is CASSPGQGFGQPQHF. DNA of the CDR3: TGTGCCAGCAGCCCGGGACAGGGCTTCGGGCAGCCCCAGCATTTT. The entire variable domain, with the rest obtained from reference TRBV9 and TRBJ1-5, is as follows: DSGVTQTPKHLITATGQRVTLRCSPRSGDLSVYWYQQSLDQGLQFLIQYYNGEERAKGNILERFSAQQFPDLHSELNLSSLELGDSALYFCASSPGQGFGQPQHFGDGTRLSIL.